The 29 T cell receptor beta chains given below trace back to one sample, sequenced in a study of cytomegalovirus exposure and HLA in healthy donors. Both 60 Vbeta primers and 13 Jbeta primers went into the PCR. Only in-frame clones appear in the TCRdb table, and some are missing; sequencing was by immunoSEQ multiplex PCR. The data contain 200,000 to 300,000 clones, more than 75% of them singletons. The specimen was PBMCs. The receptors originated from a woman in her 40s in good health and CMV-seropositive.

CDR3 nucleotide sequence: TGCGCCAGCAGCCAAGGCGCGGTCGGTTGGTTAAGGACCGGGGAGCTGTTTTTT. This translates into CASSQGAVGWLRTGELFF. The genes are TRBV4-3 and TRBJ2-2; D remains unclear. CDR1 is LGHNA and CDR2 is YSLEER in the germline V gene. This CDR3 has 18 amino acids. V was shortened by 1 base and J by 5 bases, with 20 bases between the two germline ends.

The chain employs TRBV7-2 and TRBJ2-1; tentatively, D is TRBD2 (6 bases). Trimming took 4 bases from V and 6 from J, leaving 10 bases between them. Per germline, CDR1 SGHTA and CDR2 FQGNSA. The CDR3 length is 13 residues. The CDR3 loop is CASSWGLFNEQFF. CDR3 coding DNA: TGTGCCAGCAGCTGGGGACTTTTCAATGAGCAGTTCTTC.

The chain employs TRBV5-4 and TRBJ2-3; 8 bases are shared with TRBD2. There are 17 residues in the CDR3. Trimming at V came to 0 bases and at J to 0 bases, leaving 6 bases not matched to a gene. Germline assignment: CDR1 SGHNT and CDR2 YYREEE (reference sequence). The chain's CDR3 is CASSLVGTRQSTDTQYF. The CDR3 bases are TGTGCCAGCAGCTTGGTTGGGACTAGACAAAGCACAGATACGCAGTATTTT.

The chain recombines TRBV6-1 with TRBJ1-2; no clear D. The V gene lost 2 bases and the J gene lost 2 bases, with 12 bases spanning the gap. Germline CDR1 and CDR2: MNHNS and SASEGT. The length of the CDR3 is 15 residues. CDR3 in DNA: TGTGCCAGCAGTGAAAGGCCTCCCAGGAACTATGGCTACACCTTC. Protein sequence: CASSERPPRNYGYTF.

The chain employs TRBV7-2 and TRBJ1-3; 11 nucleotides line up with TRBD1. Germline CDR1 reads SGHTA; CDR2 reads FQGNSA. V gave up 5 bases and J gave up 3 bases; unmatched junction bases: 6. CDR3 length equals 16 residues. In DNA, the CDR3 is TGTGCCAGCAGCGGGGGACAGGGGGGAGTTGGAAACACCATATATTTT. This translates into CASSGGQGGVGNTIYF. Full variable domain (rest looked up from reference TRBV7-2 and TRBJ1-3): GAGVSQSPSNKVTEKGKDVELRCDPISGHTALYWYRQSLGQGLEFLIYFQGNSAPDKSGLPSDRFSAERTGGSVSTLTIQRTQQEDSAVYLCASSGGQGGVGNTIYFGEGSWLTVV.

This clone was picked up a small number of times. The chain is built from TRBV4-2 and TRBJ1-5, with 8 positions matching TRBD1. Germline CDR1 LGHNA, CDR2 YNFKEQ. Trimming cost V 1 base and J 3 bases; bases outside gene matches: 2. The length of the CDR3 is 15 residues. The CDR3 DNA reads TGTGCCAGCAGCCAAGGGACAGGGAACAATCAGCCCCAGCATTTT. This gives the protein CASSQGTGNNQPQHF.

The rearrangement uses TRBV23-1 and TRBJ1-1; 9 positions agree with TRBD1. Being an ORF, TRBV23-1 has a function that is uncertain. The CDR3 loop spans 17 amino acids. With V trimmed by 4 bases and J by 6 bases, 15 bases remained unmatched. The CDR3 reads CASSPRQGDRLVPEAFF. Written as DNA, the CDR3 is TGCGCCAGCAGTCCCCGACAGGGGGATCGACTGGTGCCTGAAGCTTTCTTT.

The gene calls are TRBV7-3 and TRBJ2-5; weak D call: TRBD2 (5 bases). The CDR3 runs 15 residues. CDR1 is SGHTA, CDR2 FQGTGA, per germline. Trimming left V 6 bases short and J 0 bases short, with 14 bases between. As DNA, the CDR3 is TGTGCCAGCAGGGACGAGAGGGAGTACCAAGAGACCCAGTACTTC. Encoded protein: CASRDEREYQETQYF.

The chain is built from TRBV9 and TRBJ1-2, with TRBD1 identical over 8 bases. Germline V gene sequence: CDR1 SGDLS, CDR2 YYNGEE. The junction had 11 bases not matched to a gene; V was cut back by 2 bases and J by 5 bases. CDR3 length equals 16 residues. This CDR3 is CASSVTSTGTGYGYTF. CDR3 coding DNA: TGTGCCAGCAGCGTTACGTCTACCGGGACAGGATATGGCTACACCTTC.

The sample holds a few counts of this clone. V gene TRBV14 combines with J gene TRBJ1-2; 8 bases agree with TRBD1. CDR1 and CDR2 from the germline V gene are SGHDN and FVKESK. Trimming removed 1 base from V and 4 bases from J; junction bases left unmatched: 17. This CDR3 has 19 amino acids. The DNA of the CDR3 is TGTGCCAGCAGCCAAGCGTCCGGGACAGGAGGACCCACGGGCTATGGCTACACCTTC. It specifies CASSQASGTGGPTGYGYTF. The full variable domain, rest sourced from reference TRBV14 and TRBJ1-2, is EAGVTQFPSHSVIEKGQTVTLRCDPISGHDNLYWYRRVMGKEIKFLLHFVKESKQDESGMPNNRFLAERTGGTYSTLKVQPAELEDSGVYFCASSQASGTGGPTGYGYTFGSGTRLTVV.

V and J are TRBV5-1 and TRBJ2-5, with D perhaps matching TRBD2 (6 bases). This CDR3 region has 14 residues. Deletions cut 4 bases from V and 1 base from J, with 11 bases between. Germline V gene data show CDR1 as SGHRS and CDR2 as YFSETQ. This CDR3 reads CASSAGGVQETQYF. The CDR3 coding sequence is TGCGCCAGCAGCGCCGGCGGGGTCCAAGAGACCCAGTACTTC.

This clone appeared a single time. The rearrangement uses TRBV5-8 and TRBJ2-5; 8 bases are shared with TRBD1. The J call may be wrong; the DNA end is better matched by TRBJ2-7. This CDR3 is built from 16 residues. Germline lookup yields CDR1 SGHTS and CDR2 YDEGEE. DNA for the CDR3: TGTGCCAGCAGCTTTGCGTTGCAGGGGGCTTCCTACGAGCAGTACTTC. Its protein product is CASSFALQGASYEQYF.

As DNA, the CDR3 is TGTGCCAGCAGCTTTAGCGGGAAAGAGACCCAGTACTTC. It yields the protein CASSFSGKETQYF. The chain has TRBV4-2 and TRBJ2-5; 8 nucleotides line up with TRBD2. The V and J ends lost 5 bases and 3 bases, in that order; junction bases with no gene match: 2. Per the germline V gene, CDR1 is LGHNA and CDR2 is YNFKEQ. The CDR3 has 13 residues.

The chain recombines TRBV6-5 with TRBJ2-1; 10 positions agree with TRBD2. CDR1 and CDR2 (germline): MNHEY, SVGAGI. V trimming: 3 bases; J trimming: 7 bases; junction bases outside the gene matches: 6. CDR3 length: 15 residues. The CDR3 DNA follows: TGTGCCAGCAGTTATTTGAGCGGGAGGGGAAATGAGCAGTTCTTC. Protein: CASSYLSGRGNEQFF.

The V gene is TRBV19, the J gene TRBJ1-1; D is unclear. The CDR3 loop spans 15 amino acids. From germline, CDR1 is LNHDA and CDR2 SQIVND (reference sequence). The V gene lost 5 bases and the J gene lost 6 bases, with 19 bases spanning the gap. The CDR3 DNA reads as TGTGCCAGTAGTGCACCCGTAGCTCAACGGTCTGAAGCTTTCTTT. Protein sequence: CASSAPVAQRSEAFF.

This chain uses TRBV18 with TRBJ2-7, with 7 bases lining up with TRBD1. The germline V gene has CDR1 KGHSH and CDR2 LQKENI. Trimming cost V 1 base and J 3 bases; bases outside gene matches: 9. CDR3 length: 16 amino acids. The CDR3 loop is CASSPLGGQANYEQYF. The CDR3 DNA sequence: TGTGCCAGCTCACCACTAGGAGGACAGGCTAACTACGAGCAGTACTTC.

The chain couples TRBV9 to TRBJ1-2; D gene unclear. The CDR3 length is 15 residues. The germline CDR1 and CDR2 sequences are SGDLS and YYNGEE. Trimming stripped 0 bases from V and 2 bases from J, with 11 bases between. The CDR3 DNA sequence: TGTGCCAGCAGCGTAGCCCCAACAAACAACTATGGCTACACCTTC. Protein: CASSVAPTNNYGYTF.

The rearrangement uses TRBV2 and TRBJ2-7; 7 bases fit TRBD1. CDR1 and CDR2 from the germline V gene are SNHLY and FYNNEI. CDR3 length: 14 amino acids. V shed 7 bases, J shed 6 bases, and the junction held 12 bases outside the gene matches. The CDR3 sequence: CASMWAGGPPEQYF. The CDR3 bases are TGTGCCAGCATGTGGGCAGGGGGACCCCCCGAGCAGTACTTC.

The rearrangement joins TRBV7-3 to TRBJ2-7; a weak D match, TRBD2 (7 bases). Deletions cut 6 bases from V and 5 bases from J, with 20 bases between. CDR3 length equals 15 residues. Germline CDR1 and CDR2: SGHTA and FQGTGA. The CDR3 loop reads CASRPEWGGLHEQYF. DNA for the CDR3: TGTGCCAGCAGACCCGAATGGGGGGGCCTCCACGAGCAGTACTTC.

This chain joins TRBV27 and TRBJ2-4; 10 nucleotides align to TRBD1. V lost 6 bases to trimming and J lost 8 bases; unmatched junction nucleotides: 4. Germline V lookup: CDR1 MNHEY, CDR2 SMNVEV (reference sequence). This CDR3 has 13 residues. The CDR3 reads CASRGTGVDIQYF. The CDR3 nucleotides are TGTGCCAGCAGAGGGACAGGGGTCGACATTCAGTACTTC.

The gene calls are TRBV7-6 and TRBJ2-1; TRBD1 aligns across 8 bases. V shed 5 bases and J 1 base; nucleotides not matched to a gene: 13. The CDR3 is made up of 18 amino acids. Germline V gene data show CDR1 as SGHVS and CDR2 as FNYEAQ. CDR3 in DNA: TGTGCCAGCAGCCGACACCGCAACAGGGGGGAATCCTACAATGAGCAGTTCTTC. This gives the protein CASSRHRNRGESYNEQFF.

This chain uses TRBV7-2 with TRBJ2-2; TRBD2 matches 12 bases. Germline CDR1 SGHTA, CDR2 FQGNSA. Unmatched junction bases numbered 11, after V lost 5 bases and J lost 7 bases. There are 17 residues in the CDR3. DNA for the CDR3: TGTGCCAGCAGCCCACGTACTAGCGGGGGGCGAGGCGGGGAGCTGTTTTTT. This translates into CASSPRTSGGRGGELFF.

V is TRBV9 and J is TRBJ2-5; D is perhaps TRBD1 (5 bases). The length of the CDR3 is 13 residues. Trimming stripped 2 bases from V and 3 bases from J, with 8 bases between. Germline V gives CDR1 SGDLS, CDR2 YYNGEE. CDR3 in amino acids: CASSVQGEETQYF. CDR3 nucleotides: TGTGCCAGCAGCGTGCAGGGTGAAGAGACCCAGTACTTC.

The chain employs TRBV9 and TRBJ1-2, with 10 bases that match TRBD1. Trimming at V came to 4 bases and at J to 6 bases, leaving 9 bases not matched to a gene. This CDR3 spans 15 amino acids. Germline CDR1 SGDLS, CDR2 YYNGEE. CDR3: CASSPWDRGNDGYTF. CDR3 coding DNA: TGTGCCAGCAGCCCCTGGGACAGGGGCAATGATGGCTACACCTTC.

This chain connects TRBV12-5 to TRBJ2-1; TRBD2 agrees at 14 bases. The ends lost 2 bases at V and 6 bases at J; junction bases unmatched: 6. This CDR3 has 17 residues. Germline V gives CDR1 LGHNT, CDR2 FRNRAP. This chain's CDR3 is CASGLPPGLAGGNEQFF. The CDR3 coding sequence is TGTGCTAGTGGTTTGCCCCCCGGACTAGCGGGAGGCAATGAGCAGTTCTTC.

The rearrangement links TRBV30 to TRBJ1-4; possibly TRBD1 for D (6 bases). With 5 bases removed from V and 7 bases from J, the gap between germline ends came to 11 bases. Germline-derived CDR1 and CDR2 are GTSNPN and SVGIG (reference sequence). The CDR3 covers 12 residues. CDR3 nucleotide sequence: TGTGCCTGGGGTACAGGGCCTGAAAAACTGTTTTTT. Translating it yields CAWGTGPEKLFF.

DNA for the CDR3: TGTGCCAGCAGCTTGACAACCGCTTATGGCTACACCTTC. Translation gives CASSLTTAYGYTF. V and J are TRBV11-1 and TRBJ1-2; D call uncertain. From germline, CDR1 is SGHAT and CDR2 FQDESV (reference sequence). CDR3 length: 13 residues. V shed 3 bases and J shed 5 bases, with 10 bases lying between them.

This clone was seen once. The chain couples TRBV30 to TRBJ2-3, with 7 positions matching TRBD1. J lost 2 bases, V lost 7 bases, and 12 bases had no gene match. CDR3 length equals 15 residues. Germline V gene lookup returns CDR1 GTSNPN and CDR2 SVGIG (reference sequence). CDR3 DNA sequence: TGTGCCTACAATCTTATGGGACAGCACACAGATACGCAGTATTTT. Translating gives CAYNLMGQHTDTQYF.

This clone was detected only a few times. The chain employs TRBV5-8 and TRBJ2-3; TRBD2 matches at 11 bases. There are 18 residues in the CDR3. Germline V gives CDR1 SGHTS, CDR2 YDEGEE. Trimming at V came to 4 bases and at J to 1 base, leaving 11 bases not matched to a gene. CDR3 in DNA: TGTGCCAGCAGCCCTCTCCTTACTAGCGGGAGTGGCACAGATACGCAGTATTTT. Residues: CASSPLLTSGSGTDTQYF.